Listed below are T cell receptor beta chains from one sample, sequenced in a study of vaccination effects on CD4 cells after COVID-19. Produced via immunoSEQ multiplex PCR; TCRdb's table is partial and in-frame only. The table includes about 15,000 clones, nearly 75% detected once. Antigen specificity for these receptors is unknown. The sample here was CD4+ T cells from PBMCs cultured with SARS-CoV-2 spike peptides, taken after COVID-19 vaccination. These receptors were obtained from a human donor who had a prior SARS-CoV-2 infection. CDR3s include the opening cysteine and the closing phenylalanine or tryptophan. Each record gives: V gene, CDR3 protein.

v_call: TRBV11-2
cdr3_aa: CASSFRTGQDTQYF

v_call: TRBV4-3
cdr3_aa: CASSLRLAGDGETQYF

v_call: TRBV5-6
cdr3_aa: CASSPGQSLYSPLHF

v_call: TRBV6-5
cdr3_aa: CASSYGRGDTEAFF

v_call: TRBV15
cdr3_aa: CATSRPQRVGGWSQPQHF

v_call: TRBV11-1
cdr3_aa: CASSSGTVRGYTF

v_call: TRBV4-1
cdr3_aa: CASSQDLLNYGYTF

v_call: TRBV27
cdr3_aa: CASSALALTSGGRDTQYF

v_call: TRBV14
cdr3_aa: CASSRGLGEKLFF

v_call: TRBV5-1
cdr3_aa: CASSPYRLDRGELFF

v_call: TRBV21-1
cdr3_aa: CASSKEMTGGFCEKLFF

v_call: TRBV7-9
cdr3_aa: CASSRQTTEAFF

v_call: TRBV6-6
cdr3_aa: CASSPTGEVQPQHF

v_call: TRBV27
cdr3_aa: CASSPIHVDTGELFF

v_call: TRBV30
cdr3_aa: CAWRFGWNAGYTF

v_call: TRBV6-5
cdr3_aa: CASSTPAGGRYEQYF

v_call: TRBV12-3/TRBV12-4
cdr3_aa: CASSFRWWDEQFF

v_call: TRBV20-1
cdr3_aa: CSASSLGRDNNEQFF

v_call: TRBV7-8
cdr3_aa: CASSPVAEVEQYF

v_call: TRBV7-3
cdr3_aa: CASSQSNQETQYF

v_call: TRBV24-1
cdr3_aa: CATSDLGSTEGPYITGELFF

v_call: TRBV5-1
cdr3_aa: CASSPGAGDTEAFF

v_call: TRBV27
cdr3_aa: CASSLYPLTYEQYF

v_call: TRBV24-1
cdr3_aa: CATSDPDTIQETQYF

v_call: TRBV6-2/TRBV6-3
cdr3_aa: CASSFSPGLAGTSTDTQYF

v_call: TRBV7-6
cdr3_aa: CASSAQGPSGGTYEQYF

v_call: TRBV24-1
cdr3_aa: CATGERSGDTDTQYF

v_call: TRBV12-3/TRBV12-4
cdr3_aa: CASRGTANEKLFF